These 5 T cell receptor beta chains came from one sample sequenced in a study of blood T cell repertoires in COVID-19. Only in-frame clones appear in the TCRdb table, and some are missing; sequencing was by immunoSEQ multiplex PCR. Of 230,000 or so clones listed, more than 65% are singletons. The sample comprised peripheral blood. All receptors derive from a man between 50 and 59 years old with active or convalescent COVID-19.

The rearrangement joins TRBV5-1 to TRBJ1-4; 7 positions match TRBD1. V was clipped by 4 bases and J by 8 bases; unmatched bases: 11. The CDR3 covers 15 residues. Germline V gene data show CDR1 as SGHRS and CDR2 as YFSETQ. CDR3 in DNA: TGCGCCAGCAGCACGGACAGGTCGGCGGGGGAAAAACTGTTTTTT. It is translated as CASSTDRSAGEKLFF.

In its sample, this clone was seen once. The chain joins TRBV7-9 to TRBJ2-1, with 8 bases that match TRBD2. The trim removed 6 bases at V and 4 bases at J, leaving 8 bases unmatched. Germline CDR1 is SEHNR and CDR2 is FQNEAQ (reference sequence). The CDR3 loop spans 15 amino acids. The CDR3 coding sequence is TGTGCCAGCAGTCCGGGACTAGGGGGGTACAATGAGCAGTTCTTC. Translation gives CASSPGLGGYNEQFF.

The chain uses TRBV14 and TRBJ2-3; 9 positions agree with TRBD1. This CDR3 is 19 amino acids long. The V gene's germline CDR1 is SGHDN and CDR2 FVKESK. With V trimmed by 0 bases and J by 5 bases, 15 bases remained unmatched. The CDR3 sequence: CASSQDVAGPRQGVDTQYF. Written as DNA, the CDR3 is TGTGCCAGCAGCCAAGATGTCGCCGGGCCGAGACAGGGGGTAGATACGCAGTATTTT.

The chain links TRBV28 to TRBJ2-7; 9 bases are a match to TRBD1. The CDR3 spans 15 residues. V lost 5 bases and J lost 0; bases outside the gene matches: 5. Germline V gene data show CDR1 as MDHEN and CDR2 as SYDVKM. The CDR3 coding sequence is TGTGCCAGCAGTCCTCCGGGACAGGGCTCCTACGAGCAGTACTTC. Protein product: CASSPPGQGSYEQYF.

This chain connects TRBV5-6 to TRBJ1-2; D call uncertain. The V gene lost 4 bases and the J gene lost 8 bases, with 9 bases spanning the gap. Germline CDR1 reads SGHDT; CDR2 reads YYEEEE. The CDR3 extends over 11 amino acids. The CDR3 protein is CASSLLEGYTF. As DNA, the CDR3 is TGTGCCAGCAGCCTTCTGGAGGGCTACACCTTC.